The 22 T cell receptor beta chains listed next were all sequenced from one sample in a study of T cells in Graves' hyperthyroidism and ophthalmopathy (dated by TCRdb to between 2019 and 2020). The library was obtained by multiplex PCR. The instrument was an Illumina HiSeq 2000. The TCR beta CDR3 regions were amplified from RNA transcripts. A first-round RT-PCR of the TCR CDR3 used the HTBI primer set with the Qiagen OneStep RT-PCR kit. The public reads were run again by TCRdb, first through fastp at Q25 and then through MiXCR, and only productive beta chains were kept. For every CDR3 protein sequence, its rows merge into one entry that carries the most common genes and DNA. The sample data list hundreds of thousands of distinct CDR3 sequences, and approximately 20% of these were observed just once. Together, the top ten hold 47% of the sample. The sample taken for sequencing was blood. The receptors derive from a man aged 40-50 years with Graves' ophthalmopathy.

Comment on this clonotype: At one of its ends the junction is not consistent with the germline gene, which may arise from a read error. The V and J genes are TRBV20-1 and TRBJ2-5; 9 nucleotides match TRBD1. The CDR3 runs 15 residues. Germline values: CDR1 DFQATT, CDR2 SNEGSKA (reference sequence). The CDR3 DNA sequence: TGCAGTGCTGGAGAGACAGGGGGTATACAAGAGACCCAGTACTTC. Its protein product is CSAGETGGIQETQYF.

At least ten counts were recorded for this clonotype. The genes are TRBV6-1 and TRBJ1-6; 9 positions agree with TRBD1. The CDR3 consists of 13 residues. The V gene end was trimmed by 9 bases and the J gene end by 8 bases; junction bases not matched to a gene: 5. CDR1 and CDR2 (germline): MNHNS, SASEGT. The CDR3 here is CASSRDRDSPLHF. The CDR3 bases are TGTGCCAGTTCCCGGGACAGGGATTCACCCCTCCACTTT.

The genes are TRBV6-1 and TRBJ2-7; TRBD1 matches at 9 bases. The V gene end was trimmed by 2 bases and the J gene end by 4 bases; junction bases not matched to a gene: 12. The germline gives CDR1 MNHNS, CDR2 SASEGT. The CDR3 loop spans 17 amino acids. The CDR3 sequence is CASSETSPGQGGYEQYF. CDR3 nucleotide sequence: TGTGCCAGCAGTGAAACGAGCCCGGGACAGGGTGGGTACGAGCAGTACTTC.

Many counts were recorded for this clonotype. V usage is TRBV18 and J usage is TRBJ1-1; the match to TRBD1 covers 7 bases. Germline V lookup: CDR1 KGHSH, CDR2 LQKENI. V lost 3 bases, J lost 11 bases, and 6 bases stayed unmatched. This CDR3 spans 12 amino acids. The CDR3, as DNA: TGTGCCAGCTCACCCGACAGGGTTGAGGCTTTCTTT. Protein: CASSPDRVEAFF.

With regard to this clonotype: Possible read error: a much larger clone is one base away. The chain employs TRBV20-1 and TRBJ1-1; tentative D call: TRBD1 (6 bases). V dropped 8 bases and J dropped 1 base, with 17 bases sitting between them. CDR3 length: 14 residues. Germline values: CDR1 DFQATT, CDR2 SNEGSKA (reference sequence). The CDR3 bases are TGCAGTACTTTCCCCGGACAGTGGAACACTGAAGCTTTCTTT. Translating it yields CSTFPGQWNTEAFF.

The sample holds a few counts of this clonotype. V usage is TRBV30 and J usage is TRBJ2-3, with 7 bases lining up with TRBD2. The V segment lost 5 bases and the J segment 5 bases; nucleotides outside the gene matches: 13. Germline CDR1 reads GTSNPN; CDR2 reads SVGIG (reference sequence). The CDR3 runs to 15 residues. The CDR3 is CAWEYPRPGGDTQYF. CDR3 DNA: TGTGCCTGGGAGTACCCCCGGCCGGGGGGAGATACGCAGTATTTT. The whole variable domain, remainder taken from reference TRBV30 and TRBJ2-3, is SQTIHQWPATLVQPVGSPLSLECTVEGTSNPNLYWYRQAAGRGLQLLFYSVGIGQISSEVPQNLSASRPQDRQFILSSKKLLLSDSGFYLCAWEYPRPGGDTQYFGPGTRLTVL.

A few counts support this clonotype. This chain joins TRBV18 and TRBJ1-1, with 11 bases aligning to TRBD1. The V and J ends lost 3 bases and 2 bases, in that order; junction bases with no gene match: 5. The germline gives CDR1 KGHSH, CDR2 LQKENI. The CDR3 runs 16 residues. DNA of the CDR3: TGTGCCAGCTCACCTATCGGGACAGGGGGAAACACTGAAGCTTTCTTT. Amino acids: CASSPIGTGGNTEAFF.

The table lists this clonotype with many counts. CDR3 DNA sequence: TGCGCCAGCAGCCCCCGAGACAGGGCCGGGGAGCTGTTTTTT. This encodes CASSPRDRAGELFF. The chain links TRBV5-1 to TRBJ2-2; the match to TRBD1 covers 7 bases. The length of the CDR3 is 14 residues. Germline values: CDR1 SGHRS, CDR2 YFSETQ. J lost 6 bases, V lost 4 bases, and 6 bases had no gene match.

The V gene is TRBV9, the J gene TRBJ2-1; D might be TRBD2 (5 bases). Trimming took 0 bases from V and 3 from J, leaving 16 bases between them. Germline lookup yields CDR1 SGDLS and CDR2 YYNGEE. The CDR3 is 17 residues long. The CDR3 loop is CASSVVGSPLVYNEQFF. Written as DNA, the CDR3 is TGTGCCAGCAGCGTAGTTGGGAGTCCCCTAGTCTACAATGAGCAGTTCTTC.

This clonotype has a count of ten or more. The gene calls are TRBV5-1 and TRBJ1-2; TRBD1 aligns across 8 bases. The junction had 6 bases not matched to a gene; V was cut back by 4 bases and J by 1 base. The CDR3 runs 15 residues. The V gene's germline CDR1 is SGHRS and CDR2 YFSETQ. The CDR3 region is CASSPGQAYNYGYTF. In nucleotides, the CDR3 is TGCGCCAGCAGCCCGGGACAGGCGTATAACTATGGCTACACCTTC.

This clonotype was counted at least ten times. The J gene is TRBJ1-4, the V gene TRBV2; no reliable D call. CDR1 and CDR2 (germline): SNHLY, FYNNEI. With 0 bases removed from V and 5 bases from J, the gap between germline ends came to 7 bases. The CDR3 is 14 residues long. The CDR3 DNA reads as TGTGCCAGCAGTGAAGCTGGGTTAAATGAAAAACTGTTTTTT. Translated, it gives CASSEAGLNEKLFF.

The chain couples TRBV20-1 to TRBJ1-3; D remains unclear. The CDR3 is 14 amino acids. Trimming took off 3 bases at V and 1 base at J, with 10 bases between the two ends. Germline-derived CDR1 and CDR2 are DFQATT and SNEGSKA (reference sequence). The chain's CDR3 is CSASLLSSGNTIYF. The DNA for the CDR3 is TGCAGTGCTAGCCTTCTAAGTTCTGGAAACACCATATATTTT.

This clonotype was recorded many times. The chain uses TRBV28 and TRBJ1-5; TRBD1 matches 8 bases. V gave up 2 bases and J gave up 4 bases; unmatched junction bases: 7. Germline CDR1 and CDR2: MDHEN and SYDVKM. The CDR3 spans 16 residues. The CDR3 loop is CASSLHMTGANQPQHF. The CDR3 nucleotides are TGTGCCAGCAGTTTACACATGACAGGGGCGAATCAGCCCCAGCATTTT.

This clonotype was detected ten times or more. This chain links TRBV11-3 with TRBJ1-5; D ambiguous. Trimming took 3 bases from V and 6 from J, leaving 6 bases between them. CDR3 length: 12 amino acids. Germline loops: CDR1 SGHNT, CDR2 YENEEA. CDR3 residues: CASSFPVQPQHF. CDR3 nucleotides: TGTGCCAGCAGCTTCCCCGTTCAGCCCCAGCATTTT.

V is TRBV12-3 or TRBV12-4 and J is TRBJ2-1; 8 bases are a match to TRBD1. Gene TRBJ2-7 matches the end of the DNA better, so the J call may be wrong. There are 19 residues in the CDR3. CDR3 in DNA: TGTGCCAGCAGTTCCCTTACGCGGACAGGGCCTCCCCCCTACAATGAGCAGTACTTC. This encodes CASSSLTRTGPPPYNEQYF.

This chain connects TRBV29-1 to TRBJ1-4; D gene ambiguous. The CDR3 has 14 amino acids. Germline CDR1 is SQVTM and CDR2 is ANQGSEA. The V end lost 5 bases, the J end lost 0 bases, and 10 bases lay between the germline ends. CDR3 sequence (DNA): TGCAGCGTTACAGCAGTTGCAACTAATGAAAAACTGTTTTTT. Protein: CSVTAVATNEKLFF.

Regarding this clonotype: This could be a read error, since a much larger clone is one nucleotide away. This chain uses TRBV20-1 with TRBJ1-3; D gene ambiguous. The germline V gene encodes CDR1 DFQATT and CDR2 SNEGSKA (reference sequence). The CDR3 contains 17 residues. The CDR3 region has the DNA TGCAGTGCTAGAGGGTTTGGGAACTCCGCCTCTGGAAACACCATATGTTTT. It specifies CSARGFGNSASGNTICF.

The chain combines TRBV7-2 with TRBJ2-7; TRBD2 matches at 10 bases. CDR1 is SGHTA, CDR2 FQGNSA, per germline. The CDR3 is 17 amino acids. J gave up 0 bases and V 5 bases, and 10 bases lay outside the gene matches. CDR3 sequence reads: CASSRGSGRGLSYEQYF. DNA for the CDR3: TGTGCCAGCAGCCGGGGGAGCGGGAGGGGGCTCTCCTACGAGCAGTACTTC.

This clonotype was recorded at least ten times. The V and J genes are TRBV30 and TRBJ1-1; D is unresolved. Germline V lookup: CDR1 GTSNPN, CDR2 SVGIG (reference sequence). The CDR3 has 13 amino acids. V lost 4 bases and J lost 0, with 9 bases in between. The CDR3 region has the DNA TGTGCCTGGACGCTGTTCTTGAACACTGAAGCTTTCTTT. Its translation: CAWTLFLNTEAFF.

This chain connects TRBV18 to TRBJ1-3; D gene uncertain. Germline-derived CDR1 and CDR2 are KGHSH and LQKENI. The CDR3 extends over 15 amino acids. V lost 2 bases to trimming and J lost 2 bases, with 10 bases between them. The CDR3 nucleotides are TGTGCCAGCTCACCAGTGGGGATCACTGGAAACACCATATATTTT. Translating gives CASSPVGITGNTIYF. Filled out from reference TRBV18 and TRBJ1-3, the complete variable domain reads NAGVMQNPRHLVRRRGQEARLRCSPMKGHSHVYWYRQLPEEGLKFMVYLQKENIIDESGMPKERFSAEFPKEGPSILRIQQVVRGDSAAYFCASSPVGITGNTIYFGEGSWLTVV.

For this clonotype: Possible read error: a much larger clone is one base away. This chain links TRBV30 with TRBJ2-1, with 7 bases aligning to TRBD1. Germline trimming cut 3 bases from V and 2 bases from J; bases unmatched to any gene: 10. The V gene's germline CDR1 is GTSNPN and CDR2 SVGIG (reference sequence). The CDR3 length is 16 residues. The CDR3 reads CAWSANRGIPYNEQFF. The CDR3 region has the DNA TGTGCCTGGAGCGCGAACAGGGGAATCCCCTACAATGAGCAGTTCTTC.

On this clonotype: This likely comes from a read error, as the CDR3 has no conserved phenylalanine or tryptophan at its end. This chain uses TRBV10-2 with TRBJ2-1, with D uncertain. Germline CDR1 WSHSY, CDR2 SAAADI. The length of the CDR3 is 14 residues. The V gene lost 7 bases and the J gene lost 1 base, with 11 bases spanning the gap. CDR3 residues: CASKASVSYNEQFS. CDR3 DNA: TGCGCCAGCAAAGCTAGTGTATCCTACAATGAGCAGTTCTCC.